A single T cell receptor (beta chain) is shown here with its context. The target antigen is unknown. MiXCR, applied by TCRdb to the 5' RACE reads, yields one record per CDR3 protein. The sample has around 400,000 distinct CDR3 sequences; approximately 24% are singletons. This specimen belongs to a study of T-cell memory formation after mild COVID-19. Across the study: TCR clusters mostly belonged to single donors. Study-wide points: Contracting clones, day 15 to 85, had balanced CD4/CD8, and later expanders favored CD4+. The second-wave clones peaking on day 37 were not confirmed as SARS-CoV-2-specific. Researchers found some responding clones in pre-infection memory, a sign that cross-reactive memory joined.

The sequenced sample was PBMCs or a T cell subset sorted from them (not recorded which). This clonotype originated in an adult woman who had mild COVID-19 (a few samples of this study predate the infection). Cell type and time point are not known.

The CDR3 sequence is CASSPLGTPGVGYTF. The CDR3 bases are TGTGCCAGCAGTCCGCTCGGGACACCAGGAGTTGGCTACACCTTC. The J gene is TRBJ1-2, the V gene TRBV25-1; possibly TRBD1 for D (6 bases). Germline lookup yields CDR1 MGHDK and CDR2 SYGVNS. This CDR3 region has 15 residues. V lost 5 bases and J lost 7, with 20 bases in between.